A selection of T cell receptor beta chains follows, all from one sample in a study of blood T cells in healthy people across ages. TCRdb reprocessed the 5' RACE reads with MiXCR, giving one entry per CDR3 protein. The sample consists of 700,000 to 950,000 distinct CDR3 sequences, roughly 45% of them appearing once. Input material: blood. These receptors were obtained from a woman aged 60-75 years in good health. Both conserved end residues are part of each CDR3. The D gene is left open where the match is weak. Rows give clone size only sometimes, using once, few, many, or a class for an expanded clone.

d_call,v_call,j_call,cdr3_length,clone_size,cdr3_nt,cdr3_aa
-,TRBV20-1,TRBJ1-2,16,once,TGCAGTGCTCAGGACCTGACGAGAAGCCTTAACTATGGCTACACCTTC,CSAQDLTRSLNYGYTF
-,TRBV5-5,TRBJ1-1,15,-,TGTGCCAGCAGAAACGAACAGATCCCGAACACTGAAGCTTTCTTT,CASRNEQIPNTEAFF
-,TRBV13,TRBJ1-5,14,-,TGTGCCAGCAGCTTTCACGGGAGCTGGCAGCCCCAGCATTTT,CASSFHGSWQPQHF
TRBD1,TRBV11-3,TRBJ2-1,15,few,TGTGCCAGCAGCTCTCAGACAGGGATGGAGGATGAGCAGTTCTTC,CASSSQTGMEDEQFF
TRBD2,TRBV20-1,TRBJ2-7,15,few,TGCAGTGCCGAGAGGGTAGCGGGGGGCACCTACGAGCAGTACTTC,CSAERVAGGTYEQYF
-,TRBV21-1,TRBJ2-1,16,few,TGTGCCAGCACCCCCTCAACTAGCGGGTCCTACAATGAGCAGTTCTTC,CASTPSTSGSYNEQFF
TRBD2,TRBV27,TRBJ2-1,14,-,TGTGCCAGCTCAGGACTAGCGGCGGGAGATGAGCAGTTCTTC,CASSGLAAGDEQFF
TRBD1,TRBV28,TRBJ2-5,12,-,TGTGCCACCTCGGGACAGGAAGAGACCCAGTACTTC,CATSGQEETQYF
TRBD2,TRBV20-1,TRBJ2-1,20,-,TGCAGTGCTAGACTAAACACCGGGGGACTAGCGGGAGTAACCTACAATGAGCAGTTCTTC,CSARLNTGGLAGVTYNEQFF
-,TRBV3-1,TRBJ2-5,12,once,TGTGCCAGCAGCCAAATTGGCGGGGAGCAGTACTTC,CASSQIGGEQYF
-,TRBV5-1,TRBJ2-5,15,many,TGCGCCAGCAGCTTGGCCGCGAGGGTAGAGGAGACCCAGTACTTC,CASSLAARVEETQYF
-,TRBV25-1,TRBJ2-5,13,few,TGTGCCAGCAACCCCGGGGTCCGAGAGACCCAGTACTTC,CASNPGVRETQYF